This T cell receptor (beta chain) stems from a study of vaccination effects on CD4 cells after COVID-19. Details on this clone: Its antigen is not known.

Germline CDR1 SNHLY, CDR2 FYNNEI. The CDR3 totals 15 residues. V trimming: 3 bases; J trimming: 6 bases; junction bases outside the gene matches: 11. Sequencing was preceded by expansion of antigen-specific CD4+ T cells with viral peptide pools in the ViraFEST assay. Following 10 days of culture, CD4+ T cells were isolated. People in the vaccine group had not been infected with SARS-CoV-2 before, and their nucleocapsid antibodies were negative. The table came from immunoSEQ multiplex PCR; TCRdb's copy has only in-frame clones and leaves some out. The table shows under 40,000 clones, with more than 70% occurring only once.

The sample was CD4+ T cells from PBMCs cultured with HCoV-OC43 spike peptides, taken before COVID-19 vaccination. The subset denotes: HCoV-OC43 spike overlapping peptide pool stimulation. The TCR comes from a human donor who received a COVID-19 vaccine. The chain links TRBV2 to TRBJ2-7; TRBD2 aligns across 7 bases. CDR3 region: CASSDFSSGGLEQYF. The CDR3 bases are TGTGCCAGCAGTGACTTCTCTAGCGGTGGCCTCGAGCAGTACTTC.